This passage covers 22 T cell receptor beta chains from one sample sequenced in a study of blood T cell repertoires in COVID-19. The protocol was immunoSEQ multiplex PCR, while the TCRdb copy is restricted to in-frame clones and leaves out a portion. The top ten clones hold roughly 0.99% of a sample with 300,000 to 450,000 clones, around 89% of them seen once. Sequencing input: PBMCs or T cells enriched from blood (not recorded which). Every receptor here comes from a man younger than 30 who had recovered from COVID-19.

This chain links TRBV30 with TRBJ2-5; TRBD1 agrees at 10 bases. The length of the CDR3 is 16 residues. Germline V lookup: CDR1 GTSNPN, CDR2 SVGIG (reference sequence). Trimming removed 2 bases from V and 4 bases from J; junction bases left unmatched: 10. CDR3 residues: CAWSPSWDRGGETQYF. The CDR3 DNA follows: TGTGCCTGGAGTCCATCCTGGGACAGGGGAGGAGAGACCCAGTACTTC.

This clone occurred once. The rearrangement joins TRBV7-2 to TRBJ2-6; the match to TRBD2 covers 7 bases. This CDR3 contains 15 residues. V lost 5 bases and J lost 3; bases outside the gene matches: 4. The germline CDR1 and CDR2 sequences are SGHTA and FQGNSA. DNA for the CDR3: TGTGCCAGCAGCCCACCGGGGGGTGGGGCCAACGTCCTGACTTTC. This gives the protein CASSPPGGGANVLTF.

V gene TRBV7-2 combines with J gene TRBJ2-1, with a possible D match to TRBD2 (7 bases). CDR3 length equals 16 residues. The germline gives CDR1 SGHTA, CDR2 FQGNSA. The V end was cut by 2 bases, the J end by 6 bases, with 17 bases between. The CDR3 loop reads CASSLLGGAHANEQFF. The CDR3 DNA is TGTGCCAGCAGCTTATTAGGGGGGGCTCACGCCAATGAGCAGTTCTTC.

The chain couples TRBV9 to TRBJ1-6; D is perhaps TRBD1 (6 bases). There are 14 residues in the CDR3. Trimming shortened V by 5 bases and J by 6 bases, and 12 bases separated the two germline ends. The V gene's germline CDR1 is SGDLS and CDR2 YYNGEE. CDR3 nucleotide sequence: TGTGCCAGCAGTGCGGACAGCCCTAATTCACCCCTCCACTTT. This codes for CASSADSPNSPLHF.

V gene TRBV25-1 combines with J gene TRBJ1-1; 9 bases agree with TRBD1. CDR1 and CDR2 from the germline V gene are MGHDK and SYGVNS. After removal of 3 bases from V and 6 bases from J, the junction contained 11 bases not matched to a gene. The CDR3 has 16 residues. CDR3 in DNA: TGTGCCAGCAGTGATTTGTCGACAGGGGGGTACGCTGAAGCTTTCTTT. Translation: CASSDLSTGGYAEAFF.

The gene calls are TRBV5-8 and TRBJ2-3; 7 positions agree with TRBD1. CDR3 size: 16 residues. Germline V lookup: CDR1 SGHTS, CDR2 YDEGEE. With V trimmed by 5 bases and J by 1 base, 10 bases remained unmatched. For the CDR3, the DNA is TGTGCCAGCAGTGTCTTGCAGGGGGTAGGCACAGATACGCAGTATTTT. Translated, it gives CASSVLQGVGTDTQYF. Looking up the rest from reference TRBV5-8 and TRBJ2-3 gives the full variable domain: EAGVTQSPTHLIKTRGQQATLRCSPISGHTSVYWYQQALGLGLQFLLWYDEGEERNRGNFPPRFSGRQFPNYSSELNVNALELEDSALYLCASSVLQGVGTDTQYFGPGTRLTVL.

This rearrangement joins TRBV25-1 to TRBJ1-1; 7 nucleotides agree with TRBD1. The CDR3 runs 14 residues. The germline gives CDR1 MGHDK, CDR2 SYGVNS. The V and J ends lost 5 bases and 1 base, in that order; junction bases with no gene match: 4. CDR3 bases: TGTGCCAGCAGTTCGGACAGGACGAACACTGAAGCTTTCTTT. This gives the protein CASSSDRTNTEAFF.

The chain recombines TRBV6-4 with TRBJ2-3; 7 nucleotides agree with TRBD2. In germline, CDR1 is MRHNA, CDR2 SNTAGT. V shed 6 bases and J 5 bases; nucleotides not matched to a gene: 8. CDR3 length: 14 residues. CDR3 residues: CASSPGLDGDTQYF. The CDR3 DNA reads TGTGCCAGCAGCCCCGGACTAGATGGAGATACGCAGTATTTT.

The V gene is TRBV28, the J gene TRBJ2-7; 10 bases map to TRBD1. Germline CDR1 and CDR2: MDHEN and SYDVKM. Trimming cost V 5 bases and J 2 bases; bases outside gene matches: 9. There are 16 residues in the CDR3. As DNA, the CDR3 is TGTGCCAGCAGTCCCTTGGGACAGGGGTCGACCTACGAGCAGTACTTC. Protein product: CASSPLGQGSTYEQYF. Full variable domain (remainder filled in from reference TRBV28 and TRBJ2-7): DVKVTQSSRYLVKRTGEKVFLECVQDMDHENMFWYRQDPGLGLRLIYFSYDVKMKEKGDIPEGYSVSREKKERFSLILESASTNQTSMYLCASSPLGQGSTYEQYFGPGTRLTVT.

J is TRBJ1-1 and V is TRBV10-3; no reliable D call. Germline-derived CDR1 and CDR2 are ENHRY and SYGVKD. This CDR3 has 11 residues. Trimming shortened V by 3 bases and J by 8 bases, and 7 bases separated the two germline ends. Here the CDR3 DNA reads TGTGCCATCAGTGAATCGGGGGAAGCTTTCTTT. This codes for CAISESGEAFF.

Comments on this clone: One end of the junction is discordant with germline, which a read error may explain. The J gene is TRBJ2-7, the V gene TRBV6-5; 8 nucleotides agree with TRBD1. Looked up from germline, CDR1 is MNHEY and CDR2 is SVGAGI. The CDR3 spans 12 residues. CDR3 bases: TGTGCCGGCAGGGGGCTGGACTACGAGCAGTACTTC. It codes for CAGRGLDYEQYF.

The CDR3 here is CASSTGLAGVQSSYEQYF. DNA of the CDR3: TGCGCCAGCAGCACGGGACTAGCGGGAGTTCAGAGCTCCTACGAGCAGTACTTC. The V gene is TRBV5-1, the J gene TRBJ2-7, with 14 bases that match TRBD2. This CDR3 region has 18 residues. Germline CDR1 reads SGHRS; CDR2 reads YFSETQ. V lost 4 bases and J lost 0; bases outside the gene matches: 9.

The rearrangement uses TRBV3-1 (or the pseudogene TRBV3-2) and TRBJ2-2; 8 bases are shared with TRBD2. Looked up from germline, CDR1 is LGHDT and CDR2 is YNNKEL (reference sequence). The CDR3 totals 14 residues. The trim removed 4 bases at V and 6 bases at J, leaving 4 bases unmatched. The CDR3 region is CASSPGTRSGELFF. CDR3 coding DNA: TGTGCCAGCAGCCCCGGGACTAGGTCCGGGGAGCTGTTTTTT.

This rearrangement joins TRBV7-9 to TRBJ1-2; 7 nucleotides align to TRBD1. The CDR3 consists of 14 residues. Per germline, CDR1 SEHNR and CDR2 FQNEAQ (reference sequence). V was clipped by 3 bases and J by 4 bases; unmatched bases: 5. CDR3 amino acids: CASSLGQGVYGYTF. CDR3 bases: TGTGCCAGCAGCTTGGGCCAGGGGGTCTATGGCTACACCTTC.

The sample holds one count of this clone. Here the CDR3 reads CASSSDSSEQFF. In DNA, the CDR3 is TGTGCCAGCAGTTCCGACTCCTCGGAGCAGTTCTTC. The chain recombines TRBV6-5 with TRBJ2-1; D gene unclear. CDR3 length: 12 residues. Germline V CDR1 and CDR2: MNHEY, SVGAGI. V lost 4 bases and J lost 10, with 11 bases in between.

The gene calls are TRBV27 and TRBJ1-2; perhaps TRBD1 as D (6 bases). V gave up 4 bases and J gave up 2 bases, with 11 bases separating them. This CDR3 is 14 amino acids long. Germline loops: CDR1 MNHEY, CDR2 SMNVEV (reference sequence). CDR3 nucleotides: TGTGCCAGCAGTTCCGGGAGGGGGAACTATGGCTACACCTTC. Translated, it gives CASSSGRGNYGYTF.

The CDR3 DNA follows: TGCAGCGTAGCCCCACAGGGTAGCCCCTACGAGCAGTACTTC. This encodes CSVAPQGSPYEQYF. The chain employs TRBV29-1 and TRBJ2-7; a weak D match, TRBD1 (6 bases). Germline CDR1 reads SQVTM; CDR2 reads ANQGSEA. CDR3 length equals 14 residues. V lost 6 bases to trimming and J lost 2 bases, with 17 bases between them.

J is TRBJ2-3 and V is TRBV24-1, with 7 positions matching TRBD1. The trim removed 8 bases at V and 0 bases at J, leaving 4 bases unmatched. CDR1 and CDR2 (germline): KGHDR, SFDVKD. CDR3 length equals 14 residues. CDR3: CATKGAGSTDTQYF. DNA for the CDR3: TGTGCCACCAAGGGGGCCGGGAGCACAGATACGCAGTATTTT.

The chain carries TRBV3-1 (or the pseudogene TRBV3-2) and TRBJ1-5; 7 bases match TRBD1. V trimming: 1 base; J trimming: 2 bases; junction bases outside the gene matches: 5. Germline values: CDR1 LGHDT, CDR2 YNNKEL (reference sequence). The CDR3 sequence is 16 residues long. As DNA, the CDR3 is TGTGCCAGCAGCCAAGGTGGAGGGGGCGGCAATCAGCCCCAGCATTTT. Protein: CASSQGGGGGNQPQHF.

The genes are TRBV15 and TRBJ2-1, with 10 bases lining up with TRBD2. V lost 5 bases and J lost 12; bases outside the gene matches: 10. The CDR3 contains 14 residues. Germline V CDR1 and CDR2: LNHNV, YYDKDF (reference sequence). CDR3 residues: CATSSEASGSVQFF. Here the CDR3 DNA reads TGTGCCACCAGCTCAGAGGCTAGCGGGAGCGTGCAGTTCTTC.

V and J are TRBV7-2 and TRBJ1-5; maybe TRBD1 (6 bases). Trimming left V 3 bases short and J 5 bases short, with 11 bases between. Germline CDR1 reads SGHTA; CDR2 reads FQGNSA. This CDR3 region has 14 residues. The CDR3 spells CASSFYRVDQPQHF. The CDR3 DNA reads as TGTGCCAGCAGCTTTTACAGGGTTGATCAGCCCCAGCATTTT.

The chain links TRBV7-9 to TRBJ1-3; 8 bases are a match to TRBD1. Trimming took 7 bases from V and 1 from J; bases not matched to a gene: 9. The CDR3 totals 16 residues. The germline V gene encodes CDR1 SEHNR and CDR2 FQNEAQ (reference sequence). The CDR3 coding sequence is TGTGCCAGCACCTTGACAGGGGTTTTTTCTGGAAACACCATATATTTT. Translating gives CASTLTGVFSGNTIYF.